This T cell receptor beta chain was recovered during a study of T cells in Graves' hyperthyroidism and ophthalmopathy. This clonotype was counted ten times or more. In patients aged 18 to 65, hyperthyroidism was newly diagnosed, with duration under 2 months. Losses at the gene ends were 1 base for V and 4 bases for J; bases not matched to a gene: 4. CDR1 is SGHAT, CDR2 FQNNGV, per germline. The CDR3 length is 15 residues. Amplification of TCR beta CDR3 regions was performed using RNA transcripts as template. Initially, a first-round RT-PCR of the TCR CDR3 employed the HTBI primer set. Via MiXCR, TCRdb re-called the multiplex PCR reads, giving one row per CDR3 protein. The data hold a few hundred thousand distinct CDR3 sequences, with 14% observed a single time.

Source material: blood. The chain couples TRBV11-2 to TRBJ2-5; 9 nucleotides align to TRBD1. This receptor was obtained from a woman under 30 with Graves' hyperthyroidism. The CDR3 loop is CASSLAGTGPETQYF. In DNA form, the CDR3 reads TGTGCCAGCAGCTTAGCCGGGACAGGGCCAGAGACCCAGTACTTC.